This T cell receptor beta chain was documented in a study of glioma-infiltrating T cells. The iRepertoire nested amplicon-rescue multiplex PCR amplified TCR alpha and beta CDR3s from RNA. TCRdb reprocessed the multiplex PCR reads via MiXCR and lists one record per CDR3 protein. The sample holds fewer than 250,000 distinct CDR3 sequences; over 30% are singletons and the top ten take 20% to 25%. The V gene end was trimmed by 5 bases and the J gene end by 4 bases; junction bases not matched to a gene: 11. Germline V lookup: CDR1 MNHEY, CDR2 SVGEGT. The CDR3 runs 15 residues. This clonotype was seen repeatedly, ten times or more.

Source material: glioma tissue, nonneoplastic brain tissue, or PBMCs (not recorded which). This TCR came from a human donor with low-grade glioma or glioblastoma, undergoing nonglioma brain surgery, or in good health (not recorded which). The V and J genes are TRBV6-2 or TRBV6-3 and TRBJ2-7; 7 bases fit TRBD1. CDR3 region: CASSTTGALLYEQYF. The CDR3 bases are TGTGCCAGCAGTACCACAGGGGCCCTCTTATACGAGCAGTACTTC.